This T cell receptor (beta chain) was profiled in a study of OX40 agonist ivuxolimab in advanced cancers. Turning to the study itself: As their treatment, patients were administered ivuxolimab, an agonistic anti-OX40 (CD134) antibody. Patients in dose escalation had liver, melanoma, kidney or head and neck cancers.

V was pared by 1 base and J by 1 base, with 0 bases of the junction left unmatched. CDR1 LNHDA and CDR2 SQIVND come from the germline V gene (reference sequence). The CDR3 is made up of 14 amino acids. Profiled with immunoSEQ multiplex PCR; TCRdb holds only in-frame clones, not every one. The sample has about 60,000 clones; about 85% are singletons. Study results and caveats: Antigen targets of the expanded peripheral T cells went undetermined. Expanded clones belonging to CD8+ T cells outnumbered, on average, those of CD4+.

Regarding this clone: No antigen is known for it.

This chain connects TRBV19 to TRBJ2-7; 8 positions match TRBD2. The sequence was obtained from an adult with an advanced solid tumor such as melanoma, head and neck, liver or kidney cancer. The material was CD4+ or CD8+ T cells sorted from blood, obtained in a trial of the OX40 agonist ivuxolimab. The CDR3 nucleotides read TGTGCCAGTAGTATAGCGGGAGGGTCCTACGAGCAGTACTTC. It encodes CASSIAGGSYEQYF. Drawing the rest from reference TRBV19 and TRBJ2-7, the complete variable domain is DGGITQSPKYLFRKEGQNVTLSCEQNLNHDAMYWYRQDPGQGLRLIYYSQIVNDFQKGDIAEGYSVSREKKESFPLTVTSAQKNPTAFYLCASSIAGGSYEQYFGPGTRLTVT.